The present T cell receptor beta chain was sequenced within a study of OX40 agonist ivuxolimab in advanced cancers. About the study: Patients in dose escalation had liver, melanoma, kidney or head and neck cancers. Anti-PD-1, anti-PD-L1 or anti-CTLA-4 therapy given earlier was allowed, and 40% had some.

Broader study findings: At doses 0.1 to 3.0 mg/kg, CD4+ and CD8+ clones expanded.

The CDR3 has 16 residues. The V and J ends lost 2 bases and 2 bases, in that order; junction bases with no gene match: 8. The germline V gene has CDR1 SGHVS and CDR2 FNYEAQ. Regarding this clone: Its matching antigen is unknown.

Autoimmune disease history or systemic immunosuppression meant exclusion. This table comes from immunoSEQ multiplex PCR, and its TCRdb copy is limited to in-frame clones, with some not included. The sample includes roughly 35,000 clones, nearly 80% of them seen just once. This sample comprised CD4+ or CD8+ T cells sorted from blood, obtained in a trial of the OX40 agonist ivuxolimab. The chain is built from TRBV7-6 and TRBJ2-5; 7 bases line up with TRBD1. The sequence was obtained from an adult with an advanced solid tumor such as melanoma, head and neck, liver or kidney cancer. CDR3 nucleotides: TGTGCCAGCAGCTTAAGTAGAGGGGGCCTACAAGAGACCCAGTACTTC. Protein sequence: CASSLSRGGLQETQYF.